This passage covers 16 T cell receptor beta chains from one sample sequenced in a study of early T cells in non-severe SARS-CoV-2 infection. Using its own MiXCR run on the 5' RACE reads, TCRdb lists one record per CDR3 protein. The table shows about 33,000 distinct CDR3 sequences, with 5% occurring only once. The source material was whole blood. These receptors all stem from an adult who was a healthcare worker with PCR-confirmed SARS-CoV-2 infection or an uninfected control (not recorded which).

As to this clonotype: This may be a read error, as it is one base from a much larger clone. V usage is TRBV11-2 and J usage is TRBJ2-3, with a weak D call TRBD1 (6 bases). The CDR3 length is 12 residues. Trimming cost V 3 bases and J 8 bases, with 9 bases left between them. Germline CDR1 reads SGHAT; CDR2 reads FQNNGV. The DNA of the CDR3 is TGTGCCAGCAGCTTCCGAGGGGGTACGCAGTATTTT. Translated: CASSFRGGTQYF. The entire variable domain, with the rest obtained from reference TRBV11-2 and TRBJ2-3, is as follows: EAGVAQSPRYKIIEKRQSVAFWCNPISGHATLYWYQQILGQGPKLLIQFQNNGVVDDSQLPKDRFSAERLKGVDSTLKIQPAKLEDSAVYLCASSFRGGTQYFGPGTRLTVL.

This clonotype was picked up a small number of times. The chain uses TRBV7-9 and TRBJ1-1, with D possibly TRBD1 on 5 matching bases. V dropped 5 bases and J dropped 4 bases, with 11 bases sitting between them. Looked up from germline, CDR1 is SEHNR and CDR2 is FQNEAQ (reference sequence). The CDR3 has 13 residues. CDR3 in DNA: TGTGCCAGCAGCCCAAGAAGGGGCACTGAAGCTTTCTTT. Protein sequence: CASSPRRGTEAFF.

V gene TRBV9 combines with J gene TRBJ2-7, with D maybe TRBD2 (6 bases). This CDR3 contains 16 residues. Trimming shortened V by 4 bases and J by 4 bases, and 21 bases separated the two germline ends. Germline-derived CDR1 and CDR2 are SGDLS and YYNGEE. DNA for the CDR3: TGTGCCAGCAGCCCCCATGAAACTAGCCGATCTTACGAGCAGTACTTC. Its protein is CASSPHETSRSYEQYF. The full variable domain, with the rest looked up from reference TRBV9 and TRBJ2-7, is DSGVTQTPKHLITATGQRVTLRCSPRSGDLSVYWYQQSLDQGLQFLIQYYNGEERAKGNILERFSAQQFPDLHSELNLSSLELGDSALYFCASSPHETSRSYEQYFGPGTRLTVT.

There are many counts of this clonotype. The rearrangement uses TRBV20-1 and TRBJ1-5; 8 bases agree with TRBD1. The CDR3 contains 13 residues. V lost 3 bases and J lost 7; bases outside the gene matches: 5. Germline V gene sequence: CDR1 DFQATT, CDR2 SNEGSKA (reference sequence). CDR3 DNA sequence: TGCAGTGCTAGTTCGCCAGGGGGCCAGCCCCAGCATTTT. This codes for CSASSPGGQPQHF.

This clonotype showed up just once. Being one base from a much bigger clone, this may be a read error. CDR3 sequence reads: CASRVRTGELFF. CDR3 DNA: TGTGCCAGCAGGGTACGCACCGGGGAGCTGTTTTTT. The chain couples TRBV2 to TRBJ2-2; D unresolved. The CDR3 extends over 12 amino acids. V was cut by 6 bases and J by 4 bases, with 6 bases left in between. CDR1 and CDR2 from the germline V gene are SNHLY and FYNNEI. The full variable domain, completed using reference TRBV2 and TRBJ2-2, is EPEVTQTPSHQVTQMGQEVILRCVPISNHLYFYWYRQILGQKVEFLVSFYNNEISEKSEIFDDQFSVERPDGSNFTLKIRSTKLEDSAMYFCASRVRTGELFFGEGSRLTVL.

Ten or more counts support this clonotype. The CDR3 DNA follows: TGTGCCAGCTCACCCACTGAAGAGACCCAGTACTTC. Translated, it gives CASSPTEETQYF. V usage is TRBV18 and J usage is TRBJ2-5; D is undetermined. Germline CDR1 and CDR2: KGHSH and LQKENI. V lost 3 bases to trimming and J lost 3 bases, with 5 bases between them. There are 12 residues in the CDR3.

This clonotype was seen many times. The chain is built from TRBV11-3 and TRBJ2-2; the D is unclear. Germline V lookup: CDR1 SGHNT, CDR2 YENEEA. The CDR3 consists of 13 residues. The V gene lost 2 bases and the J gene lost 6 bases, with 7 bases spanning the gap. CDR3 region: CASSLWGSGELFF. The CDR3 nucleotides are TGTGCCAGCAGCTTATGGGGTTCCGGGGAGCTGTTTTTT.

The V call is TRBV12-3 or TRBV12-4, the J call TRBJ2-5; D is ambiguous. Trimming shortened V by 3 bases and J by 2 bases, and 10 bases separated the two germline ends. CDR3 length: 14 amino acids. This CDR3 reads CASSFRSIQETQYF. The CDR3 region has the DNA TGTGCCAGCAGTTTTCGGTCTATTCAAGAGACCCAGTACTTC.

This clonotype was seen many times. The chain recombines TRBV20-1 with TRBJ2-1, with 8 nucleotides matching TRBD1. Germline values: CDR1 DFQATT, CDR2 SNEGSKA (reference sequence). The CDR3 runs 14 residues. V shed 5 bases, J shed 5 bases, and the junction held 8 bases outside the gene matches. The CDR3 spells CSAETDRGHNEQFF. CDR3 bases: TGCAGTGCTGAGACAGACAGGGGACACAATGAGCAGTTCTTC.

V usage is TRBV24-1 and J usage is TRBJ2-2; D is tentatively TRBD1 or TRBD2 (5 bases each). Per germline, CDR1 KGHDR and CDR2 SFDVKD. The CDR3 loop spans 17 amino acids. Trimming removed 8 bases from V and 0 bases from J, with 18 bases in between. The DNA for the CDR3 is TGTGCCACCACCCCGGGGACGGCCATCTCGAACACCGGGGAGCTGTTTTTT. It yields the protein CATTPGTAISNTGELFF.

This clonotype was seen many times. The rearrangement links TRBV20-1 to TRBJ1-1; D unresolved. The CDR3 extends over 11 amino acids. Germline assignment: CDR1 DFQATT and CDR2 SNEGSKA (reference sequence). V was shortened by 6 bases and J by 6 bases, with 11 bases between the two germline ends. The CDR3 is CSAKDAAEAFF. CDR3 nucleotides: TGCAGTGCAAAGGATGCGGCTGAAGCTTTCTTT.

This clonotype was counted between two and nine times. The chain employs TRBV6-6 and TRBJ2-3; D call uncertain. V was trimmed by 2 bases and J by 4 bases, leaving 16 bases between them. Germline V gives CDR1 MNHNY, CDR2 SVGAGI (reference sequence). This CDR3 contains 16 residues. CDR3 bases: TGTGCCAGCAGTTACCTGACGGCCGGCAGACCAGATACGCAGTATTTT. This codes for CASSYLTAGRPDTQYF.

The chain couples TRBV2 to TRBJ1-6; 11 nucleotides line up with TRBD1. This CDR3 has 16 residues. Germline V gene data show CDR1 as SNHLY and CDR2 as FYNNEI. J lost 9 bases, V lost 6 bases, and 10 bases had no gene match. The CDR3 nucleotides read TGTGCCAGCAGGAACCGTCTGGGACAGGGGGGTTCACCCCTCCACTTT. Protein: CASRNRLGQGGSPLHF.

This clonotype was picked up many times. The V call is TRBV9, the J call TRBJ2-2; 8 positions agree with TRBD1. CDR3 length: 15 amino acids. Germline V gene sequence: CDR1 SGDLS, CDR2 YYNGEE. The V segment lost 2 bases and the J segment 7 bases; nucleotides outside the gene matches: 7. CDR3 amino acids: CASSVADREGGELFF. The CDR3 DNA follows: TGTGCCAGCAGCGTGGCGGACAGGGAAGGCGGGGAGCTGTTTTTT.

This clonotype came up many times. This sequence joins TRBV29-1 and TRBJ2-1; D is ambiguous. V gave up 2 bases and J gave up 5 bases, with 10 bases separating them. Germline V lookup: CDR1 SQVTM, CDR2 ANQGSEA. The CDR3 has 13 residues. This CDR3 is CSVEFAPHNEQFF. The CDR3 nucleotides are TGCAGCGTTGAATTCGCGCCACACAATGAGCAGTTCTTC.

This clonotype was counted between two and nine times. The rearrangement links TRBV4-3 to TRBJ2-3, with D unresolved. The ends were cut back, 1 base at V and 5 bases at J, with 1 base in the middle. Germline V lookup: CDR1 LGHNA, CDR2 YSLEER. The CDR3 is 11 amino acids. The CDR3 DNA sequence: TGCGCCAGCAGCCAAGGAGATACGCAGTATTTT. It translates to CASSQGDTQYF.